This TCR beta chain stems from a study of CD8 T cells in Susac syndrome. Germline V gene lookup returns CDR1 MNHEY and CDR2 SVGEGT. With 6 bases clipped from V and 3 bases from J, the junction kept 10 bases outside the gene matches. The CDR3 contains 15 residues. In contrast to the negatively isolated CD8+ and CD4+ T cells, TEMRA cells were FACS-enriched. With random hexamers, 0.5 to 1 ug RNA was reverse transcribed. TCRdb re-derived calls from the immunoSEQ multiplex PCR reads in MiXCR, one entry per CDR3 protein. The sample has 95,000 to 150,000 distinct CDR3 sequences; nearly 96% are singletons. This clonotype was obtained from a human donor with Susac syndrome. What was sequenced was CD4+ T cells from PBMCs. J is TRBJ2-7 and V is TRBV6-2 or TRBV6-3, with 8 bases fitting TRBD1. CDR3: CASRYEGDRIYEQYF. The CDR3 nucleotides read TGTGCCAGCAGATACGAAGGGGACAGGATCTACGAGCAGTACTTC.